The 28 T cell receptor beta chains presented below share a single source sample, sequenced in a study of spatial heterogeneity in lung cancer. The time point: blood at routine non-recurrence follow-up after resection. Unsorted whole RNA of tumor, nontumor lung or frozen PBMC was sequenced. TCRdb re-derived calls from the 5' RACE reads in MiXCR, one entry per CDR3 protein. The sample holds about 50,000 distinct CDR3 sequences, under 8% seen once. The sample in question was PBMCs, obtained at follow-up. The source is a female donor with early-stage non-small cell lung cancer.

This clonotype was found many times. The chain employs TRBV6-2 or TRBV6-3 and TRBJ1-5; D gene ambiguous. V lost 8 bases to trimming and J lost 6 bases, with 17 bases between them. CDR3 length equals 14 residues. Germline CDR1 is MNHEY and CDR2 is SVGEGT. CDR3 in DNA: TGTGCCAGCCAGTTGGCCACAAGTGGTCAGCCCCAGCATTTT. This encodes CASQLATSGQPQHF.

The V call is TRBV19, the J call TRBJ1-6, with D unclear. Germline lookup yields CDR1 LNHDA and CDR2 SQIVND (reference sequence). Deletions cut 7 bases from V and 0 bases from J, with 19 bases between. The CDR3 is 18 residues long. CDR3 in amino acids: CASTAWGKASSYNSPLHF. The CDR3 DNA sequence: TGTGCCAGTACCGCGTGGGGAAAAGCCAGCTCCTATAATTCACCCCTCCACTTT. The full variable domain, completed using reference TRBV19 and TRBJ1-6, is DGGITQSPKYLFRKEGQNVTLSCEQNLNHDAMYWYRQDPGQGLRLIYYSQIVNDFQKGDIAEGYSVSREKKESFPLTVTSAQKNPTAFYLCASTAWGKASSYNSPLHFGNGTRLTVT.

The chain recombines TRBV24-1 with TRBJ2-1; tentative D call: TRBD1 (5 bases). The CDR3 sequence is 14 residues long. V dropped 5 bases and J dropped 9 bases, with 16 bases sitting between them. Germline V gene data show CDR1 as KGHDR and CDR2 as SFDVKD. CDR3 in DNA: TGTGCCACCAGTGTGGGGCTGGACCCGAGTGAGCAGTTCTTC. Its translation is CATSVGLDPSEQFF.

This clonotype has a count of ten or more. The junction departs from the called germline gene at one end, perhaps through a read error. The rearrangement uses TRBV29-1 and TRBJ2-7; D gene ambiguous. This CDR3 spans 12 amino acids. CDR1 is SQVTM, CDR2 ANQGSEA, per germline. CDR3 nucleotide sequence: TGCAGCGTTGAAGATGGTAGAACCCCCCCGGTATTC. The encoded protein is CSVEDGRTPPVF.

This chain joins TRBV30 and TRBJ2-7; no clear D gene. This CDR3 spans 11 amino acids. The V and J ends lost 6 bases and 2 bases respectively, with 8 bases between them. The germline V gene encodes CDR1 GTSNPN and CDR2 SVGIG (reference sequence). In DNA form, the CDR3 reads TGTGCCTGTTACAGAGCCTACGAGCAGTACTTC. Its translation is CACYRAYEQYF.

With respect to this clonotype: Just one base apart from a much larger clone, this may be a read error. This likely comes from a read error, as the CDR3 has no conserved phenylalanine or tryptophan at its end. The rearrangement links TRBV4-3 to TRBJ2-5; 7 nucleotides match TRBD1. The CDR3 extends over 15 amino acids. V gave up 0 bases and J gave up 7 bases; unmatched junction bases: 8. The germline V gene encodes CDR1 LGHNA and CDR2 YSLEER. The CDR3 sequence is CASSQDGQGVVTQYY. DNA for the CDR3: TGCGCCAGCAGCCAAGATGGGCAGGGGGTAGTGACCCAGTACTAC.

V usage is TRBV7-2 and J usage is TRBJ2-1; 15 bases align to TRBD2. V was clipped by 7 bases and J by 4 bases; unmatched bases: 5. Germline V lookup: CDR1 SGHTA, CDR2 FQGNSA. The CDR3 extends over 16 amino acids. The CDR3 DNA is TGTGCCAGCACCGAAGGACTAGCGGGGGGGTACAATGAGCAGTTCTTC. It specifies CASTEGLAGGYNEQFF.

This clonotype occurred a few times. The V call is TRBV20-1, the J call TRBJ2-5; D not resolved. V lost 3 bases and J lost 1, with 9 bases in between. The CDR3 consists of 13 residues. Germline V gives CDR1 DFQATT, CDR2 SNEGSKA (reference sequence). The CDR3 DNA reads TGCAGTGCTAGCCTAGTCAGCCAAGAGACCCAGTACTTC. Translating gives CSASLVSQETQYF.

There are many counts of this clonotype. The V gene is TRBV7-2, the J gene TRBJ1-1, with TRBD1 as a possible D gene (5 bases). The CDR3 length is 13 residues. From germline, CDR1 is SGHTA and CDR2 FQGNSA. V lost 1 base to trimming and J lost 4 bases, with 7 bases between them. Written as DNA, the CDR3 is TGTGCCAGCAGCTTAGGAGGGGCCACTGAAGCTTTCTTT. Its translation is CASSLGGATEAFF.

The CDR3 nucleotides are TGCGCCAGCAGTGAAGGTGGAGCTGGGGCCAACGTCCTGACTTTC. Its translation: CASSEGGAGANVLTF. The rearrangement joins TRBV10-1 to TRBJ2-6; D ambiguous. Germline V gene lookup returns CDR1 WNHNN and CDR2 SYGVQD (reference sequence). This CDR3 spans 15 amino acids. Trimming took off 3 bases at V and 2 bases at J, with 8 bases between the two ends.

A few counts support this clonotype. The chain employs TRBV10-3 and TRBJ2-7, with TRBD2 identical over 7 bases. CDR1 and CDR2 (germline): ENHRY, SYGVKD. This CDR3 is 13 amino acids long. The J segment lost 7 bases and the V segment lost 4 bases, leaving 7 bases of the junction unmatched. The CDR3 bases are TGTGCCATCAGTGCTCCGGGGAGGGAGGAGCAGTACTTC. This encodes CAISAPGREEQYF.

This clonotype was counted between two and nine times. This chain links TRBV4-1 with TRBJ2-7; D is perhaps TRBD1 (5 bases). Trimming stripped 3 bases from V and 2 bases from J, with 8 bases between. This CDR3 contains 13 residues. CDR1 MGHRA and CDR2 YSYEKL come from the germline V gene. DNA of the CDR3: TGCGCCAGCAGCCAGGGGCGGACCTACGAGCAGTACTTC. Its protein is CASSQGRTYEQYF.

Only a few counts were recorded for this clonotype. The chain combines TRBV4-1 with TRBJ2-7; 9 bases align to TRBD2. This CDR3 is 18 amino acids long. Germline V lookup: CDR1 MGHRA, CDR2 YSYEKL. The ends lost 4 bases at V and 3 bases at J; junction bases unmatched: 16. Here the CDR3 reads CASSRQAPTSGSYYEQYF. In DNA form, the CDR3 reads TGCGCCAGCAGCCGACAAGCGCCTACTAGCGGGTCTTACTACGAGCAGTACTTC.

This clonotype was counted many times. This rearrangement joins TRBV7-9 to TRBJ2-7; 9 bases are a match to TRBD1. Germline trimming cut 4 bases from V and 6 bases from J; bases unmatched to any gene: 7. The CDR3 consists of 14 residues. The germline CDR1 and CDR2 sequences are SEHNR and FQNEAQ (reference sequence). DNA for the CDR3: TGTGCCAGCAGCTCCCCAGGACAGGGGAGCGAGCAGTACTTC. Its protein product is CASSSPGQGSEQYF.

The rearrangement links TRBV7-9 to TRBJ2-3; D not resolved. V lost 5 bases and J lost 4, with 13 bases in between. There are 14 residues in the CDR3. Germline values: CDR1 SEHNR, CDR2 FQNEAQ (reference sequence). This CDR3 is CASSPQTYSDTQYF. As DNA, the CDR3 is TGTGCCAGCAGCCCGCAGACGTACTCAGATACGCAGTATTTT.

This clonotype occurred many times. The chain carries TRBV20-1 and TRBJ2-3, with D hard to call. Germline V gives CDR1 DFQATT, CDR2 SNEGSKA (reference sequence). V was pared by 6 bases and J by 6 bases, with 10 bases between. The CDR3 spans 11 residues. The CDR3 bases are TGCAGTGCACTTTCCGGGGATACGCAGTATTTT. Translated, it gives CSALSGDTQYF.

This clonotype was counted only a few times. The chain carries TRBV20-1 and TRBJ2-7; tentative D call: TRBD2 (6 bases). Between the trimmed V and J ends, which lost 6 bases and 3 bases, there was a span of 15 bases. CDR3 length: 13 amino acids. In germline, CDR1 is DFQATT, CDR2 SNEGSKA (reference sequence). As DNA, the CDR3 is TGCAGTGCGCCGACTAGGAGCTACTACGAGCAGTACTTC. Its protein is CSAPTRSYYEQYF.

This clonotype was found a few times. This chain links TRBV7-2 with TRBJ2-2; a possible D gene is TRBD2 (6 bases). The V gene's germline CDR1 is SGHTA and CDR2 FQGNSA. V dropped 5 bases and J dropped 1 base, with 14 bases sitting between them. The CDR3 runs to 16 residues. In DNA, the CDR3 is TGTGCCAGCAGCCCCGGGGGTCAGGGGAACACCGGGGAGCTGTTTTTT. Translated, it gives CASSPGGQGNTGELFF.

This clonotype was seen repeatedly, ten times or more. The genes are TRBV11-2 and TRBJ2-7, with D perhaps TRBD1 (6 bases). The CDR3 has 13 residues. V shed 5 bases and J shed 0 bases, with 8 bases lying between them. Germline V gives CDR1 SGHAT, CDR2 FQNNGV. Written as DNA, the CDR3 is TGTGCCAGCAGCACGGACAGCTCCTACGAGCAGTACTTC. Its translation: CASSTDSSYEQYF.

This chain joins TRBV6-2 or TRBV6-3 and TRBJ2-7; TRBD1 aligns across 9 bases. This CDR3 has 15 residues. Germline V gene data show CDR1 as MNHEY and CDR2 as SVGEGT. Losses at the gene ends were 5 bases for V and 5 bases for J; bases not matched to a gene: 10. The CDR3 nucleotides read TGTGCCAGCAGTCCGACCGGGACAGGGAGAGACGAGCAGTACTTC. This encodes CASSPTGTGRDEQYF.

The V and J genes are TRBV19 and TRBJ2-1, with TRBD2 as a possible D gene (5 bases). Trimming took 7 bases from V and 6 from J, leaving 13 bases between them. Germline CDR1 is LNHDA and CDR2 is SQIVND (reference sequence). This CDR3 comprises 13 residues. The CDR3 nucleotides read TGTGCCAGTATGCGGGCGCCCCCCAATGAGCAGTTCTTC. This translates into CASMRAPPNEQFF.

This clonotype came up many times. The chain couples TRBV5-1 to TRBJ2-4, with D hard to call. Germline V gene lookup returns CDR1 SGHRS and CDR2 YFSETQ. The CDR3 extends over 11 amino acids. Trimming left V 9 bases short and J 6 bases short, with 10 bases between. The CDR3 DNA reads TGCGCCACCGAGCCTGGAAACATTCAGTACTTC. Amino acid sequence: CATEPGNIQYF. Filled out from reference TRBV5-1 and TRBJ2-4, the complete variable domain reads KAGVTQTPRYLIKTRGQQVTLSCSPISGHRSVSWYQQTPGQGLQFLFEYFSETQRNKGNFPGRFSGRQFSNSRSEMNVSTLELGDSALYLCATEPGNIQYFGAGTRLSVL.

J is TRBJ2-7 and V is TRBV20-1; D ambiguous. V was pared by 7 bases and J by 7 bases, with 23 bases between. The CDR3 has 14 residues. Germline CDR1 is DFQATT and CDR2 is SNEGSKA (reference sequence). The CDR3 nucleotides read TGCAGTGGATCGCCGGATACTTCTAAGTGGGAGCAGTACTTC. This encodes CSGSPDTSKWEQYF.

The CDR3 sequence is CASSQDEGAGGSPLHF. The CDR3 DNA reads TGCGCCAGCAGCCAAGACGAGGGGGCAGGAGGTTCACCCCTCCACTTT. The chain couples TRBV4-1 to TRBJ1-6; 7 bases align to TRBD1. The J segment lost 9 bases and the V segment lost 0 bases, leaving 8 bases of the junction unmatched. Germline loops: CDR1 MGHRA, CDR2 YSYEKL. The CDR3 runs 16 residues.

This clonotype was recorded a few times. The chain carries TRBV7-9 and TRBJ1-1; no reliable D call. CDR3 size: 13 residues. Trimming left V 3 bases short and J 4 bases short, with 9 bases between. Per germline, CDR1 SEHNR and CDR2 FQNEAQ (reference sequence). The CDR3 protein is CASSFAGITEAFF. The CDR3 nucleotides read TGTGCCAGCAGCTTCGCAGGAATCACTGAAGCTTTCTTT.

This clonotype occurred many times. The chain combines TRBV20-1 with TRBJ2-1; 11 bases agree with TRBD2. The CDR3 length is 15 residues. V was clipped by 3 bases and J by 4 bases; unmatched bases: 5. CDR1 DFQATT and CDR2 SNEGSKA come from the germline V gene (reference sequence). This CDR3 is CSARVLAGVYNEQFF. Here the CDR3 DNA reads TGCAGTGCTAGGGTACTAGCGGGGGTTTACAATGAGCAGTTCTTC.

This clonotype showed up just a few times. The V call is TRBV13, the J call TRBJ1-4; D perhaps matches TRBD1 (6 bases). Trimming stripped 4 bases from V and 9 bases from J, with 15 bases between. CDR1 is PRHDT and CDR2 is FYEKMQ in the germline V gene (reference sequence). This CDR3 comprises 14 residues. This CDR3 reads CASSSHGGEKKLFF. As DNA, the CDR3 is TGTGCCAGCAGCTCCCACGGGGGCGAGAAAAAACTGTTTTTT.

This clonotype has at least ten counts. J is TRBJ1-2 and V is TRBV20-1; 8 bases match TRBD1. The V and J ends lost 3 bases and 2 bases, in that order; junction bases with no gene match: 11. The CDR3 spans 16 residues. Germline assignment: CDR1 DFQATT and CDR2 SNEGSKA (reference sequence). This CDR3 reads CSASGQGAVLNYGYTF. The CDR3, as DNA: TGCAGTGCTAGCGGGCAGGGGGCAGTTTTAAACTATGGCTACACCTTC.